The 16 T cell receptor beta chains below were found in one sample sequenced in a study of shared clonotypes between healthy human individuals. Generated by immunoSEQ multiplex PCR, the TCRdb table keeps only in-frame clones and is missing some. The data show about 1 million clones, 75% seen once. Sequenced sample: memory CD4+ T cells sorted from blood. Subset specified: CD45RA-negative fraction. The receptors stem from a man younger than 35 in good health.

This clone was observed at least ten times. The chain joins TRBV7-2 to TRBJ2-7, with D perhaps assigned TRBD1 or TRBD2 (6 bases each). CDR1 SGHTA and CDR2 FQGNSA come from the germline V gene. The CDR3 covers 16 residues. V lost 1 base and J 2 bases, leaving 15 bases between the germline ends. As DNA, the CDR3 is TGTGCCAGCAGCTTAGGGGGGGCAGCGACAACCTACGAGCAGTACTTC. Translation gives CASSLGGAATTYEQYF. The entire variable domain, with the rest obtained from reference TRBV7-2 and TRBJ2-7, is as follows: GAGVSQSPSNKVTEKGKDVELRCDPISGHTALYWYRQSLGQGLEFLIYFQGNSAPDKSGLPSDRFSAERTGGSVSTLTIQRTQQEDSAVYLCASSLGGAATTYEQYFGPGTRLTVT.

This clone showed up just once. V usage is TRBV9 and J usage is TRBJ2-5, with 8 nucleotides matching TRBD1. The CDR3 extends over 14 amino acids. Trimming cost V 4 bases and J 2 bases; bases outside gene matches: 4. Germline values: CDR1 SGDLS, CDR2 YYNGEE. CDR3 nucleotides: TGTGCCAGCAGCTCAAGGGACAGGCAAGAGACCCAGTACTTC. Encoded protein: CASSSRDRQETQYF.

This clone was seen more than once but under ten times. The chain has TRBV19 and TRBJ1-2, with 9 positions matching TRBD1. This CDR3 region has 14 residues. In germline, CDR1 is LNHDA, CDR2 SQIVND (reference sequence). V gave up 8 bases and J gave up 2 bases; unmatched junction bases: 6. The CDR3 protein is CASSGQGRNYGYTF. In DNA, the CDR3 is TGTGCCAGTTCCGGACAGGGGAGAAACTATGGCTACACCTTC.

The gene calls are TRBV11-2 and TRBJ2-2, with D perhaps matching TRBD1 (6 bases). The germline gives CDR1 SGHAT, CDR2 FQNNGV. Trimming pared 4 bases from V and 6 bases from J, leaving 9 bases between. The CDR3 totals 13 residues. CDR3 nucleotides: TGTGCCAGCAGCTCTTCAGGGGCCGGGGAGCTGTTTTTT. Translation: CASSSSGAGELFF.

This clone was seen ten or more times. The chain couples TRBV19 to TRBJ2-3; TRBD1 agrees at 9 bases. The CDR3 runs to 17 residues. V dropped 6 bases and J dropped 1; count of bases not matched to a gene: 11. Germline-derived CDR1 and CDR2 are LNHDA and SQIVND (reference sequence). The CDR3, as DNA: TGTGCCAGTAGCCGAAATACAGGGGGCCGAGGCACAGATACGCAGTATTTT. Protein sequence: CASSRNTGGRGTDTQYF.

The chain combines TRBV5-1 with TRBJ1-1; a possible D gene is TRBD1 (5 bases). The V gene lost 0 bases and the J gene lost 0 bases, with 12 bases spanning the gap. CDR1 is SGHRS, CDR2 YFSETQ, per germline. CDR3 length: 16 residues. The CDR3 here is CASSLGGGNMNTEAFF. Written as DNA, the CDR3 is TGCGCCAGCAGCTTGGGTGGGGGTAACATGAACACTGAAGCTTTCTTT.

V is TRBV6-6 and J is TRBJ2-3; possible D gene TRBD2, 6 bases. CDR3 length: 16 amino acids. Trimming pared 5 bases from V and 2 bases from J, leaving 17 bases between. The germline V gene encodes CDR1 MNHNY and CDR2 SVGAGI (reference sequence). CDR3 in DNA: TGTGCCAGCAGTCCCCGGGGTGGGGGGACCACAGATACGCAGTATTTT. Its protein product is CASSPRGGGTTDTQYF.

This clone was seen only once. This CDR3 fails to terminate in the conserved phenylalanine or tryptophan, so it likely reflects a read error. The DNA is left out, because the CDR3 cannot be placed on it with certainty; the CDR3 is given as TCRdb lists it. This CDR3 reads CSATSDRDIGL. The chain joins TRBV20-1 to TRBJ2-7; TRBD1, as called in the table, went unchecked against the DNA. The CDR3 length is 11 residues, termini included. Germline CDR1 DFQATT, CDR2 SNEGSKA (reference sequence).

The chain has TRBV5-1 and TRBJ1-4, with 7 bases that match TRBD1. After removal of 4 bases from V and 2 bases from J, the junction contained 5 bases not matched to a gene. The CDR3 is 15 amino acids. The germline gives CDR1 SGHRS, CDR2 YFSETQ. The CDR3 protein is CASSPQGVTNEKLFF. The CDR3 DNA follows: TGCGCCAGCAGCCCTCAGGGGGTGACTAATGAAAAACTGTTTTTT.

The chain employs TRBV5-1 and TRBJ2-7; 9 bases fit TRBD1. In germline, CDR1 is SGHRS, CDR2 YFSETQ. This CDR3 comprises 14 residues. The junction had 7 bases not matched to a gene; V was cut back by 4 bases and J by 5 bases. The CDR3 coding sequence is TGCGCCAGCAGCCGCGGGACAGGGAACGACGAGCAGTACTTC. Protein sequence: CASSRGTGNDEQYF.

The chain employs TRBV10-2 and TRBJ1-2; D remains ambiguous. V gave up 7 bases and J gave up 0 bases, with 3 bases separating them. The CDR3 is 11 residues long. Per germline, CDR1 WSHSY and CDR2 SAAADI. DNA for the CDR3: TGCGCCAGCAAGTCTAACTATGGCTACACCTTC. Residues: CASKSNYGYTF.

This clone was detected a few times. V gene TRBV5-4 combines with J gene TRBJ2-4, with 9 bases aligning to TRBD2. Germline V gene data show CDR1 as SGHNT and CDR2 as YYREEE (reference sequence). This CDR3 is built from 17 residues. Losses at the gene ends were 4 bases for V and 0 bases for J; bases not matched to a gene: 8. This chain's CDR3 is CASSPTSGTLAKNIQYF. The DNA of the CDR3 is TGTGCCAGCAGCCCGACTAGCGGAACCCTAGCCAAAAACATTCAGTACTTC.

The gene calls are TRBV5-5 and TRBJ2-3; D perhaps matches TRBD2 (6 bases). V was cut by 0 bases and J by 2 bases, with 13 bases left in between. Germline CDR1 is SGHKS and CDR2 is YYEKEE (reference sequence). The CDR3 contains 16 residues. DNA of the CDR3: TGTGCCAGCAGCTTGGATGTGGGAGGCTACACAGATACGCAGTATTTT. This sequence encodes CASSLDVGGYTDTQYF.

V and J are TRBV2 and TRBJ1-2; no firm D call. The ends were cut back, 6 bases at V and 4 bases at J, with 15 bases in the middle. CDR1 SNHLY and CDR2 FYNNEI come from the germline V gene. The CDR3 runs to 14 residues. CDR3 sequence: CASRAGEAAYGYTF. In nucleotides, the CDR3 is TGTGCCAGCAGGGCCGGGGAGGCCGCCTATGGCTACACCTTC.

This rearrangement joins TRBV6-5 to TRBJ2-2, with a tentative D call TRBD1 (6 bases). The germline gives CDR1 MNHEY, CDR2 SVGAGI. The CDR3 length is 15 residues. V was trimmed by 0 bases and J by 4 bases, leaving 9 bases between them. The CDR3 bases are TGTGCCAGCAGTTACTCTGGACAGTTCACCGGGGAGCTGTTTTTT. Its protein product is CASSYSGQFTGELFF.

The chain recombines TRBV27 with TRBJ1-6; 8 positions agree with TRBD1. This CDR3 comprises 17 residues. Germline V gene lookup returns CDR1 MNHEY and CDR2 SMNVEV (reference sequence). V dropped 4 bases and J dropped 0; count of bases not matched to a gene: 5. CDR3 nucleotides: TGTGCCAGCAGTTGGGGACAGGCGAGCTCCTATAATTCACCCCTCCACTTT. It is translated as CASSWGQASSYNSPLHF.